This T cell receptor beta chain was recorded in a study of technical replicates of blood from a handful of donors. Germline CDR1 and CDR2: MNHNS and SASEGT. With 0 bases removed from V and 7 bases from J, the gap between germline ends came to 6 bases. This CDR3 spans 12 amino acids. Sequenced by immunoSEQ multiplex PCR; TCRdb stores in-frame clones only, minus some. The repertoire holds 77,000 or so clones, with around nine tenths as singletons. The chain is built from TRBV6-1 and TRBJ2-5; TRBD2 is a possible D gene (5 bases). The sequence was collected from a human donor in good health. The source material was T cells isolated from PBMCs. CDR3 loop: CASSEAGVTQYF. DNA for the CDR3: TGTGCCAGCAGTGAAGCGGGAGTGACCCAGTACTTC.